These T cell receptor beta chains were read from a single sample in a study of blood T cell repertoires in COVID-19. Some clones are missing from TCRdb's copy, which holds only in-frame ones; the method was immunoSEQ multiplex PCR. The sample lists 140,000 or so clones, around 86% seen once, with roughly 3.9% in the top ten. Sequencing was done on a sample of peripheral blood. The source of these receptors is a woman aged 80 or over with acute or convalescent COVID-19. Both conserved end residues are part of each CDR3. Fields, in order: J gene, clone size, D gene, V gene, CDR3 protein, CDR3 DNA. D genes are given only for firm matches. The size entry is marked missing in some rows and otherwise reads once, few, many or a size class.

>TRBJ1-2|.|.|TRBV6-1
CASSEVSHNYGYTF
TGTGCCAGCAGTGAAGTTTCACACAACTATGGCTACACCTTC
>TRBJ2-1|.|TRBD2|TRBV27
CASSRAGTSKEQFF
TGTGCCAGCAGTCGCGCCGGGACTAGCAAAGAGCAGTTCTTC
>TRBJ2-2|.|TRBD2|TRBV11-2
CASSKVGRAGELFF
TGTGCCAGCAGCAAAGTGGGGAGGGCCGGGGAGCTGTTTTTT
>TRBJ2-5|once|TRBD1|TRBV5-1
CASSPGTGGETQYF
TGCGCCAGCAGCCCCGGGACAGGGGGCGAGACCCAGTACTTC
>TRBJ1-6|.|TRBD1|TRBV5-1
CASSSGQTYNSPLHF
TGCGCCAGCAGCTCGGGACAGACTTATAATTCACCCCTCCACTTT
>TRBJ2-1|once|TRBD2|TRBV4-2
CASSHKLAGGPGSYNEQFF
TGTGCCAGCAGCCATAAATTAGCGGGAGGGCCGGGGTCCTACAATGAGCAGTTCTTC
>TRBJ2-7|.|TRBD2|TRBV7-2
CASSLTGTSVYEQYF
TGTGCCAGCAGCCTGACCGGGACTAGCGTTTACGAGCAGTACTTC
>TRBJ2-2|few|.|TRBV5-4
CASSLGAGTGELFF
TGTGCCAGCAGCTTGGGAGCCGGTACGGGGGAGCTGTTTTTT
>TRBJ2-1|.|TRBD1|TRBV27
CASRRGQGAPYNEQFF
TGTGCCAGCAGAAGAGGACAGGGGGCACCCTACAATGAGCAGTTCTTC
>TRBJ1-1|.|.|TRBV3-1/TRBV3-2
CASSQVPGRDTEAFF
TGTGCCAGCAGCCAAGTACCAGGGAGGGACACTGAAGCTTTCTTT
>TRBJ1-1|few|.|TRBV7-9
CASSSVRTEAFF
TGTGCCAGCAGCTCGGTTCGGACAGAAGCTTTCTTT
>TRBJ2-1|.|TRBD1|TRBV6-5
CASRPGQPHNEQFF
TGTGCCAGCAGACCGGGACAGCCACACAATGAGCAGTTCTTC
>TRBJ2-7|.|.|TRBV5-1
CASSLGGSEQYF
TGCGCCAGCAGCTTGGGGGGCTCCGAGCAGTACTTC
>TRBJ2-5|.|TRBD2|TRBV5-5
CASSLGAGGPETQYF
TGTGCCAGCAGCTTGGGGGCGGGGGGGCCAGAGACCCAGTACTTC
>TRBJ1-1|.|.|TRBV10-2
CASSDTGLRVRTEAFF
TGCGCCAGCAGTGATACAGGGCTCCGGGTCAGAACTGAAGCTTTCTTT
>TRBJ2-7|few|.|TRBV28
CASSFPGGDANEQYF
TGTGCCAGCAGTTTTCCCGGCGGGGACGCCAACGAGCAGTACTTC
>TRBJ2-1|.|TRBD2|TRBV12-5
CASGFSGTDNEQFF
TGTGCTAGTGGTTTTAGCGGGACTGACAATGAGCAGTTCTTC
>TRBJ1-2|once|.|TRBV28
CASEAGGYTF
TGTGCCAGTGAAGCGGGGGGCTACACCTTC
>TRBJ1-2|.|.|TRBV21-1
CASSRGTGSGYTF
TGTGCCAGCAGCAGGGGGACAGGGAGTGGCTACACCTTC
>TRBJ2-2|.|.|TRBV5-1
CASSSGVTGELFF
TGCGCCAGCAGTTCGGGAGTCACCGGGGAGCTGTTTTTT
>TRBJ2-5|once|.|TRBV2
CASSEWQGGRETQYF
TGTGCCAGCAGTGAGTGGCAGGGGGGAAGAGAGACCCAGTACTTC
>TRBJ1-5|.|.|TRBV19
CASSFRENQPQHF
TGTGCCAGTAGTTTTCGGGAGAATCAGCCCCAGCATTTT
>TRBJ2-1|.|.|TRBV1
CTSSHGGGGVYNEQFF
TGCACCAGCAGCCATGGTGGCGGGGGGGTCTACAATGAGCAGTTCTTC
>TRBJ2-7|.|.|TRBV14
CASSQALRLAGEQYF
TGTGCCAGCAGCCAAGCTCTGCGGCTAGCTGGCGAGCAGTACTTC
>TRBJ1-1|.|.|TRBV19
CASSPSMNTEAFF
TGTGCCAGTAGTCCTAGTATGAACACTGAAGCTTTCTTT
>TRBJ1-1|.|TRBD1|TRBV28
CAKGANEAFF
TGTGCTAAGGGGGCCAATGAAGCTTTCTTT
>TRBJ2-1|.|TRBD2|TRBV18
CASSSIWREGRSNEQFF
TGTGCCAGCTCATCGATATGGCGGGAGGGCCGTAGCAATGAGCAGTTCTTC
>TRBJ1-5|.|.|TRBV19
CASSIGYSNQPQHF
TGTGCCAGTAGTATCGGGTATAGCAATCAGCCCCAGCATTTT
>TRBJ2-5|few|TRBD1|TRBV2
CASSERGQGPLTQYF
TGTGCCAGCAGTGAACGGGGACAGGGACCCCTGACCCAGTACTTC
>TRBJ1-1|.|.|TRBV5-1
CASSRTGTNTEAFF
TGCGCCAGCAGTAGAACAGGGACGAACACTGAAGCTTTCTTT
>TRBJ1-1|.|TRBD1|TRBV29-1
CSACTGGCPEAFF
TGCAGCGCATGCACAGGGGGCTGTCCTGAAGCTTTCTTT
>TRBJ1-1|.|TRBD1|TRBV5-1
CASSWDRGGKAFF
TGCGCCAGCAGCTGGGACAGGGGCGGCAAAGCTTTCTTT
>TRBJ2-3|.|.|TRBV5-4
CASSTKGVDTQYF
TGTGCCAGCAGCACCAAGGGAGTGGATACGCAGTATTTT
>TRBJ1-6|.|.|TRBV6-5
CALSTGVSYNSPLHF
TGTGCCCTTTCGACAGGCGTCTCCTATAATTCACCCCTCCACTTT